Below, 20 T cell receptor beta chains from the same sample are listed, as sequenced in a study of cytomegalovirus exposure and HLA in healthy donors. This PCR relied on a set of 60 Vbeta primers and 13 Jbeta primers. Libraries were prepared by immunoSEQ multiplex PCR; TCRdb keeps only in-frame clonotypes and omits some of them. The sample shows 100,000 to 150,000 clones, roughly 88% of them seen only once. Specimen: PBMCs. The receptors were gathered from a man between 50 and 59 years old in good health and CMV-seronegative.

The chain uses TRBV2 and TRBJ2-5, with a possible D match to TRBD2 (5 bases). Trimming stripped 2 bases from V and 11 bases from J, with 21 bases between. The CDR3 has 15 residues. Germline V gene data show CDR1 as SNHLY and CDR2 as FYNNEI. CDR3 sequence reads: CASSELRVGRREQYF. CDR3 in DNA: TGTGCCAGCAGTGAATTGAGGGTTGGAAGAAGAGAGCAGTACTTC.

This clone has only one observation. V is TRBV7-6 and J is TRBJ1-5; D is perhaps TRBD1 (5 bases). Germline V gives CDR1 SGHVS, CDR2 FNYEAQ. The CDR3 runs to 13 residues. Trimming shortened V by 5 bases and J by 6 bases, and 11 bases separated the two germline ends. The CDR3 DNA reads as TGTGCCAGCAGCCTCGATAGGGGTCAGCCCCAGCATTTT. Translated: CASSLDRGQPQHF.

This sequence joins TRBV2 and TRBJ2-1, with TRBD2 matching over 10 bases. The CDR3 spans 17 residues. J was trimmed by 2 bases and V by 2 bases; bases with no gene match: 6. Germline lookup yields CDR1 SNHLY and CDR2 FYNNEI. The CDR3 DNA sequence: TGTGCCAGCAGTGAATGGGCTAGCGGGGGCCCCTACAATGAGCAGTTCTTC. It specifies CASSEWASGGPYNEQFF.

The chain links TRBV11-1 to TRBJ2-7, with 8 bases identical to TRBD2. CDR3 size: 15 residues. Germline CDR1 SGHAT, CDR2 FQDESV (reference sequence). V shed 6 bases and J 7 bases; nucleotides not matched to a gene: 14. The CDR3 loop reads CASSFQHSGAGEQYF. In DNA, the CDR3 is TGTGCCAGCAGTTTCCAGCATAGCGGGGCTGGGGAGCAGTACTTC.

V usage is TRBV7-9 and J usage is TRBJ2-3; 7 bases map to TRBD2. CDR1 SEHNR and CDR2 FQNEAQ come from the germline V gene (reference sequence). The CDR3 has 17 amino acids. Trimming cost V 2 bases and J 3 bases; bases outside gene matches: 11. In DNA, the CDR3 is TGTGCCAGCAGCTTACTCCTGGGCGGGGGAAAAACAGATACGCAGTATTTT. Translating it yields CASSLLLGGGKTDTQYF. The full variable domain, with the rest looked up from reference TRBV7-9 and TRBJ2-3, is DTGVSQNPRHKITKRGQNVTFRCDPISEHNRLYWYRQTLGQGPEFLTYFQNEAQLEKSRLLSDRFSAERPKGSFSTLEIQRTEQGDSAMYLCASSLLLGGGKTDTQYFGPGTRLTVL.

Here the CDR3 reads CASSSGGWGTDTQYF. As DNA, the CDR3 is TGTGCCAGCAGCAGCGGGGGATGGGGCACAGATACGCAGTATTTT. V gene TRBV11-2 combines with J gene TRBJ2-3, with 8 bases identical to TRBD2. The CDR3 is made up of 15 amino acids. Germline V gene sequence: CDR1 SGHAT, CDR2 FQNNGV. With 5 bases clipped from V and 1 base from J, the junction kept 5 bases outside the gene matches.

This clone was counted between two and nine times. In DNA form, the CDR3 reads TGCGCCAGCAGCCATGAACAGATCAATCAGCCCCAGCATTTT. Encoded protein: CASSHEQINQPQHF. V usage is TRBV4-1 and J usage is TRBJ1-5; D call uncertain. Between the trimmed V and J ends, which lost 3 bases and 3 bases, there was a span of 9 bases. Germline assignment: CDR1 MGHRA and CDR2 YSYEKL. This CDR3 is 14 amino acids long.

The count of this clone is one. The chain has TRBV7-2 and TRBJ2-7, with 11 bases matching TRBD2. The CDR3 is 14 amino acids. V was clipped by 3 bases and J by 6 bases; unmatched bases: 4. The germline V gene has CDR1 SGHTA and CDR2 FQGNSA. CDR3 region: CASSFKLAGVEQYF. The DNA of the CDR3 is TGTGCCAGCAGCTTCAAACTAGCGGGGGTCGAGCAGTACTTC.

V is TRBV5-1 and J is TRBJ1-3; 8 nucleotides match TRBD1. The CDR3 is 19 residues long. Per the germline V gene, CDR1 is SGHRS and CDR2 is YFSETQ. The V segment lost 0 bases and the J segment 2 bases; nucleotides outside the gene matches: 13. CDR3 in amino acids: CASSLVRPYRGDAGNTIYF. DNA for the CDR3: TGCGCCAGCAGCTTGGTTCGACCTTACAGGGGGGACGCTGGAAACACCATATATTTT.

The chain recombines TRBV19 with TRBJ1-6, with TRBD1 matching over 8 bases. V lost 7 bases to trimming and J lost 7 bases; unmatched junction nucleotides: 12. CDR3 length: 16 residues. Germline assignment: CDR1 LNHDA and CDR2 SQIVND (reference sequence). The CDR3 bases are TGTGCCAGTACTCAAATGCCGACAGGGGCCAATTCACCCCTCCACTTT. It encodes CASTQMPTGANSPLHF.

This clone appeared a single time. The chain combines TRBV7-2 with TRBJ1-4; 7 nucleotides agree with TRBD1. The CDR3 is 15 amino acids. Looked up from germline, CDR1 is SGHTA and CDR2 is FQGNSA. V lost 0 bases to trimming and J lost 5 bases; unmatched junction nucleotides: 3. CDR3 protein: CASSLAGQSNEKLFF. Here the CDR3 DNA reads TGTGCCAGCAGCTTAGCGGGACAGTCGAATGAAAAACTGTTTTTT.

V is TRBV15 and J is TRBJ2-4; 15 nucleotides match TRBD2. The V segment lost 6 bases and the J segment 6 bases; nucleotides outside the gene matches: 6. Germline V gene data show CDR1 as LNHNV and CDR2 as YYDKDF (reference sequence). The CDR3 extends over 16 amino acids. The CDR3 DNA is TGTGCCACCAGTTTGGGACTAGCGGGGGGACGAAACATTCAGTACTTC. Protein sequence: CATSLGLAGGRNIQYF. Based on the CDR3 plus reference TRBV15 and TRBJ2-4, the full variable domain is DAMVIQNPRYQVTQFGKPVTLSCSQTLNHNVMYWYQQKSSQAPKLLFHYYDKDFNNEADTPDNFQSRRPNTSFCFLDIRSPGLGDTAMYLCATSLGLAGGRNIQYFGAGTRLSVL.

This chain links TRBV7-6 with TRBJ2-6; D remains unclear. Germline CDR1 SGHVS, CDR2 FNYEAQ. The CDR3 totals 18 residues. V dropped 3 bases and J dropped 0 bases, with 15 bases sitting between them. CDR3 bases: TGTGCCAGCAGCTTGAAGGTGGCCGGCGGCTCTGGGGCCAACGTCCTGACTTTC. Translating gives CASSLKVAGGSGANVLTF.

The chain combines TRBV10-1 with TRBJ2-7, with 10 bases lining up with TRBD2. The ends lost 0 bases at V and 3 bases at J; junction bases unmatched: 2. CDR3 length: 15 amino acids. Germline V gene lookup returns CDR1 WNHNN and CDR2 SYGVQD (reference sequence). The CDR3 is CASSESIAGGYEQYF. CDR3 DNA: TGCGCCAGCAGTGAGTCAATAGCGGGGGGCTACGAGCAGTACTTC.

The rearrangement links TRBV6-6 to TRBJ2-2; 7 bases align to TRBD1. J lost 5 bases, V lost 6 bases, and 3 bases had no gene match. There are 13 residues in the CDR3. Germline-derived CDR1 and CDR2 are MNHNY and SVGAGI (reference sequence). The DNA of the CDR3 is TGTGCCAGCAGCACACAGGGGACCGGGGAGCTGTTTTTT. It codes for CASSTQGTGELFF.

The gene calls are TRBV13 and TRBJ2-1; 12 bases are a match to TRBD2. Unmatched junction bases numbered 7, after V lost 0 bases and J lost 7 bases. CDR1 PRHDT and CDR2 FYEKMQ come from the germline V gene (reference sequence). The CDR3 is 17 residues long. The CDR3 sequence: CASSLGLLAGGPNEQFF. Here the CDR3 DNA reads TGTGCCAGCAGCTTAGGCCTTCTAGCGGGGGGGCCTAATGAGCAGTTCTTC.

V and J are TRBV28 and TRBJ2-5; 7 bases map to TRBD1. The CDR3 totals 15 residues. Looked up from germline, CDR1 is MDHEN and CDR2 is SYDVKM. V gave up 6 bases and J gave up 2 bases; unmatched junction bases: 9. The CDR3 DNA sequence: TGTGCCAGCAGCTATGACGGGGACAGACAAGAGACCCAGTACTTC. It translates to CASSYDGDRQETQYF.

The chain is built from TRBV2 and TRBJ2-2; D might be TRBD2 (6 bases). The CDR3 sequence is 15 residues long. Trimming pared 6 bases from V and 0 bases from J, leaving 11 bases between. The germline V gene encodes CDR1 SNHLY and CDR2 FYNNEI. The CDR3: CASRGRRTNTGELFF. The CDR3, as DNA: TGTGCCAGCAGGGGGAGGAGAACGAACACCGGGGAGCTGTTTTTT.

The rearrangement uses TRBV15 and TRBJ2-1, with D perhaps TRBD2 (7 bases). V dropped 0 bases and J dropped 9 bases, with 18 bases sitting between them. The CDR3 is 16 residues long. The V gene's germline CDR1 is LNHNV and CDR2 YYDKDF (reference sequence). This CDR3 is CATSRDRGWGGGEQFF. CDR3 DNA: TGTGCCACCAGCAGAGATAGGGGGTGGGGAGGGGGTGAGCAGTTCTTC.

This chain joins TRBV7-8 and TRBJ1-5; TRBD1 might be the D (6 bases). The CDR3 totals 14 residues. V was trimmed by 2 bases and J by 6 bases, leaving 11 bases between them. Germline lookup yields CDR1 SGHVS and CDR2 FQNEAQ. The CDR3 sequence is CASSLTGLSQPQHF. The DNA of the CDR3 is TGTGCCAGCAGCTTAACAGGGCTGAGTCAGCCCCAGCATTTT.